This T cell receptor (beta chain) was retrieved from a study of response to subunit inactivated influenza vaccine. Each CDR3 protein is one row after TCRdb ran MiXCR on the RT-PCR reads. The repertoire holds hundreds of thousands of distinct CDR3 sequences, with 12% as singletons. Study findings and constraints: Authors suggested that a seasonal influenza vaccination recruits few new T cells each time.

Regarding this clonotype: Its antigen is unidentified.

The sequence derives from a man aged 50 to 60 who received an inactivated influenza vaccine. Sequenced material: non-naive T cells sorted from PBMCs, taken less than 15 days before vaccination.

The DNA of the CDR3 is TGTGCCAGCAGTTTAAGGGCCGAGCAGTTCTTC. This sequence encodes CASSLRAEQFF. The rearrangement links TRBV28 to TRBJ2-1; D unclear. CDR1 is MDHEN, CDR2 SYDVKM, per germline. The CDR3 totals 11 residues. The V end lost 2 bases, the J end lost 10 bases, and 6 bases lay between the germline ends.